Included here is one T cell receptor beta chain sequence, with context. The data originate from a study of shared clonotypes between healthy human individuals. The junction had 11 bases not matched to a gene; V was cut back by 5 bases and J by 2 bases. The CDR3 is made up of 16 amino acids. Per the germline V gene, CDR1 is SGHAT and CDR2 is FQNNGV. The method was immunoSEQ multiplex PCR; TCRdb's version includes in-frame clones alone and lacks a portion of them. The sample includes 630,000 or so clones, more than 95% of them seen just once. Naive CD8 cells lacked CD45RO, underwent positive selection for CCR7 and left out terminally differentiated effector memory CD45RA+ cells.

The chain uses TRBV11-2 and TRBJ2-7, with TRBD1 matching over 8 bases. The sequence derives from a man younger than 40 in good health. The specimen was naive CD8+ T cells sorted from blood. The CDR3 here is CASSHRTGKNAYEQYF. DNA of the CDR3: TGTGCCAGCAGCCATAGGACAGGGAAGAACGCCTACGAGCAGTACTTC.